What follows are 26 T cell receptor beta chains derived from one specimen sequenced in a study of blood T cell repertoires in COVID-19. TCRdb keeps only in-frame clones here, not all; method: immunoSEQ multiplex PCR. In the table there are roughly 140,000 clones, more than 60% of which are singletons. The source material was peripheral blood. Source of these receptors: an older woman with acute or convalescent COVID-19.

The CDR3 is CATGQENTGELFF. CDR3 coding DNA: TGCGCCACCGGACAAGAGAACACCGGGGAGCTGTTTTTT. This chain links TRBV10-1 with TRBJ2-2, with a weak D call TRBD1 (5 bases). The V and J ends lost 10 bases and 1 base respectively, with 10 bases between them. CDR3 length equals 13 residues. Per the germline V gene, CDR1 is WNHNN and CDR2 is SYGVQD (reference sequence).

This clone has a single count. The V gene is TRBV28, the J gene TRBJ1-4; TRBD1 matches 7 bases. Germline CDR1 and CDR2: MDHEN and SYDVKM. CDR3 length: 12 residues. V shed 7 bases and J 8 bases; nucleotides not matched to a gene: 4. CDR3 DNA sequence: TGTGCCAGCACCACAGGGGCGGAAAAACTGTTTTTT. Protein sequence: CASTTGAEKLFF.

V usage is TRBV5-1 and J usage is TRBJ2-5; the match to TRBD2 covers 8 bases. This CDR3 comprises 15 residues. CDR1 is SGHRS, CDR2 YFSETQ, per germline. The J segment lost 3 bases and the V segment lost 3 bases, leaving 7 bases of the junction unmatched. In DNA, the CDR3 is TGCGCCAGCAGCTCGGGACTAGTGTACGAAGAGACCCAGTACTTC. It is translated as CASSSGLVYEETQYF. Filled out from reference TRBV5-1 and TRBJ2-5, the complete variable domain reads KAGVTQTPRYLIKTRGQQVTLSCSPISGHRSVSWYQQTPGQGLQFLFEYFSETQRNKGNFPGRFSGRQFSNSRSEMNVSTLELGDSALYLCASSSGLVYEETQYFGPGTRLLVL.

V is TRBV7-6 and J is TRBJ2-1; TRBD2 matches at 8 bases. V was pared by 4 bases and J by 8 bases, with 10 bases of the junction left unmatched. CDR3 length: 15 residues. From germline, CDR1 is SGHVS and CDR2 FNYEAQ. Written as DNA, the CDR3 is TGTGCCAGCAGCTCTTCCGGGACTAGAGGTGATGAGCAGTTCTTC. Protein product: CASSSSGTRGDEQFF.

The rearrangement joins TRBV25-1 to TRBJ2-7, with TRBD2 identical over 12 bases. There are 14 residues in the CDR3. V lost 4 bases and J lost 5; bases outside the gene matches: 3. Germline V lookup: CDR1 MGHDK, CDR2 SYGVNS. The CDR3 spells CASSGWTSGNEQYF. The CDR3 DNA follows: TGTGCCAGCAGTGGATGGACTAGCGGGAACGAGCAGTACTTC.

The CDR3 DNA follows: TGTGCCAGCAGTTTATCGATAATAGCGTGGAATGAGCAGTTCTTC. Protein product: CASSLSIIAWNEQFF. The V gene is TRBV27, the J gene TRBJ2-1; TRBD2 might be the D (5 bases). The CDR3 extends over 15 amino acids. Trimming took off 0 bases at V and 7 bases at J, with 13 bases between the two ends. CDR1 MNHEY and CDR2 SMNVEV come from the germline V gene (reference sequence).

The chain employs TRBV11-2 and TRBJ2-3; a weak D match, TRBD2 (5 bases). The germline CDR1 and CDR2 sequences are SGHAT and FQNNGV. V shed 0 bases and J shed 2 bases, with 15 bases lying between them. The CDR3 consists of 17 residues. The CDR3 DNA is TGTGCCAGCAGCTTAGAGTCTCCAGCGGTTCACACAGATACGCAGTATTTT. Translating it yields CASSLESPAVHTDTQYF.

The V call is TRBV29-1, the J call TRBJ2-3, with 12 nucleotides matching TRBD1. Trimming at V came to 3 bases and at J to 4 bases, leaving 2 bases not matched to a gene. Germline V gene sequence: CDR1 SQVTM, CDR2 ANQGSEA. The CDR3 has 14 residues. The CDR3 sequence is CSVEGTGGADTQYF. The CDR3, as DNA: TGCAGCGTTGAGGGGACAGGGGGCGCAGATACGCAGTATTTT.

The genes are TRBV30 and TRBJ1-1, with D possibly matching TRBD1 (5 bases). This CDR3 contains 15 residues. V lost 0 bases and J lost 0, with 11 bases in between. CDR1 and CDR2 from the germline V gene are GTSNPN and SVGIG (reference sequence). The CDR3 here is CAWSVLPGLNTEAFF. The CDR3 nucleotides are TGTGCCTGGAGTGTACTCCCAGGGTTGAACACTGAAGCTTTCTTT.

The J gene is TRBJ2-7, the V gene TRBV10-1, with 7 bases identical to TRBD1. V lost 2 bases to trimming and J lost 6 bases; unmatched junction nucleotides: 13. Germline CDR1 is WNHNN and CDR2 is SYGVQD (reference sequence). This CDR3 spans 16 amino acids. This CDR3 is CASSEARGRKSCEQYF. DNA of the CDR3: TGCGCCAGCAGTGAGGCTAGGGGGCGCAAGTCTTGCGAGCAGTACTTC.

The V and J genes are TRBV30 and TRBJ1-5; 7 bases match TRBD1. CDR3 length: 13 residues. J was trimmed by 7 bases and V by 4 bases; bases with no gene match: 7. The germline V gene encodes CDR1 GTSNPN and CDR2 SVGIG (reference sequence). CDR3 loop: CAWNTGVEQPQHF. CDR3 bases: TGTGCCTGGAACACAGGGGTAGAACAGCCCCAGCATTTT. The full variable domain, in which reference TRBV30 and TRBJ1-5 provide the parts outside the CDR3, is SQTIHQWPATLVQPVGSPLSLECTVEGTSNPNLYWYRQAAGRGLQLLFYSVGIGQISSEVPQNLSASRPQDRQFILSSKKLLLSDSGFYLCAWNTGVEQPQHFGDGTRLSIL.

V gene TRBV27 combines with J gene TRBJ1-5; D unclear. The germline gives CDR1 MNHEY, CDR2 SMNVEV (reference sequence). Trimming removed 6 bases from V and 6 bases from J, with 21 bases in between. The CDR3 loop spans 16 amino acids. In DNA form, the CDR3 reads TGTGCCAGCAGACCCTATCCGGGAGCAGGCGGTCAGCCCCAGCATTTT. Amino acid sequence: CASRPYPGAGGQPQHF.

This chain uses TRBV28 with TRBJ2-3; D is undetermined. Germline-derived CDR1 and CDR2 are MDHEN and SYDVKM. CDR3 length: 13 residues. V was trimmed by 2 bases and J by 4 bases, leaving 7 bases between them. The CDR3 here is CASSLEHPDTQYF. The DNA of the CDR3 is TGTGCCAGCAGTTTAGAGCACCCAGATACGCAGTATTTT.

In this sample, this clone turned up a few times. The rearrangement joins TRBV27 to TRBJ1-1; D might be TRBD1 (5 bases). CDR1 MNHEY and CDR2 SMNVEV come from the germline V gene (reference sequence). V dropped 11 bases and J dropped 2 bases, with 12 bases sitting between them. CDR3 length equals 12 residues. Here the CDR3 reads CAVKGVNTEAFF. CDR3 nucleotide sequence: TGTGCCGTCAAAGGGGTTAACACTGAAGCTTTCTTT.

The chain couples TRBV7-2 to TRBJ2-2; TRBD2 aligns across 10 bases. After removal of 0 bases from V and 6 bases from J, the junction contained 7 bases not matched to a gene. This CDR3 contains 17 residues. Per the germline V gene, CDR1 is SGHTA and CDR2 is FQGNSA. Here the CDR3 reads CASSLASLAGAAGELFF. The CDR3 nucleotides read TGTGCCAGCAGCTTAGCTAGCCTAGCGGGAGCGGCCGGGGAGCTGTTTTTT. Full variable domain (outside the CDR3, taken from reference TRBV7-2 and TRBJ2-2): GAGVSQSPSNKVTEKGKDVELRCDPISGHTALYWYRQSLGQGLEFLIYFQGNSAPDKSGLPSDRFSAERTGGSVSTLTIQRTQQEDSAVYLCASSLASLAGAAGELFFGEGSRLTVL.

The rearrangement links TRBV25-1 to TRBJ2-2, with D perhaps TRBD2 (5 bases). CDR3 length: 17 amino acids. The germline gives CDR1 MGHDK, CDR2 SYGVNS. Trimming removed 4 bases from V and 7 bases from J, with 22 bases in between. The CDR3 DNA is TGTGCCAGCAGTGGTATTTCGTCGGAAGAGGGCATCGGGGAGCTGTTTTTT. Translated: CASSGISSEEGIGELFF.

This clone has only a few counts. The chain is built from TRBV2 and TRBJ1-1; the match to TRBD1 covers 8 bases. Germline V lookup: CDR1 SNHLY, CDR2 FYNNEI. This CDR3 contains 14 residues. Trimming cost V 9 bases and J 3 bases; bases outside gene matches: 9. CDR3 loop: CARLQGALDTEAFF. Written as DNA, the CDR3 is TGTGCCAGACTTCAGGGGGCTTTAGACACTGAAGCTTTCTTT.

This clone was observed a handful of times. The rearrangement uses TRBV5-1 and TRBJ1-4; perhaps TRBD1 as D (6 bases). Looked up from germline, CDR1 is SGHRS and CDR2 is YFSETQ. Between the trimmed V and J ends, which lost 1 base and 7 bases, there was a span of 14 bases. This CDR3 has 15 residues. The CDR3 sequence: CASSLRGGFTEKLFF. CDR3 DNA: TGCGCCAGCAGCTTGCGGGGGGGCTTTACTGAAAAACTGTTTTTT. The variable domain in full, completed from reference TRBV5-1 and TRBJ1-4, reads KAGVTQTPRYLIKTRGQQVTLSCSPISGHRSVSWYQQTPGQGLQFLFEYFSETQRNKGNFPGRFSGRQFSNSRSEMNVSTLELGDSALYLCASSLRGGFTEKLFFGSGTQLSVL.

The chain has TRBV10-3 and TRBJ2-5; 8 bases agree with TRBD2. V shed 7 bases and J 5 bases; nucleotides not matched to a gene: 6. CDR1 is ENHRY, CDR2 SYGVKD, per germline. The CDR3 loop spans 13 amino acids. The CDR3 DNA is TGTGCCATCAAGGGGACTAGGGTGGAGACCCAGTACTTC. Its protein product is CAIKGTRVETQYF.

The J gene is TRBJ1-4, the V gene TRBV27; 8 bases fit TRBD1. The V and J ends lost 2 bases and 5 bases, in that order; junction bases with no gene match: 7. The CDR3 contains 16 residues. In germline, CDR1 is MNHEY, CDR2 SMNVEV (reference sequence). The CDR3: CASSLKGTGRNEKLFF. The CDR3 DNA follows: TGTGCCAGCAGTTTAAAGGGGACAGGCCGGAATGAAAAACTGTTTTTT. Full variable domain (missing parts from reference TRBV27 and TRBJ1-4): EAQVTQNPRYLITVTGKKLTVTCSQNMNHEYMSWYRQDPGLGLRQIYYSMNVEVTDKGDVPEGYKVSRKEKRNFPLILESPSPNQTSLYFCASSLKGTGRNEKLFFGSGTQLSVL.

This clone appeared once. CDR3 in DNA: TGTGCCGTTTTTTTGGGAGCTAACTATGGCTACACCTTC. It specifies CAVFLGANYGYTF. The genes are TRBV27 and TRBJ1-2; D call uncertain. This CDR3 spans 13 amino acids. The germline V gene encodes CDR1 MNHEY and CDR2 SMNVEV (reference sequence). Trimming removed 11 bases from V and 0 bases from J, with 13 bases in between.

The V gene is TRBV5-1, the J gene TRBJ1-1; D is perhaps TRBD1 (6 bases). Trimming took off 2 bases at V and 2 bases at J, with 13 bases between the two ends. CDR1 and CDR2 from the germline V gene are SGHRS and YFSETQ. The CDR3 contains 15 residues. DNA for the CDR3: TGCGCCAGCAGCTTAATTTCAGGGGCTAACACTGAAGCTTTCTTT. This translates into CASSLISGANTEAFF.

J is TRBJ2-7 and V is TRBV29-1; possibly TRBD2 for D (6 bases). The CDR3 has 13 residues. Trimming stripped 5 bases from V and 0 bases from J, with 11 bases between. CDR1 and CDR2 (germline): SQVTM, ANQGSEA. The CDR3 DNA reads TGCAGCGTTCCGGGACTGAGCTCCTACGAGCAGTACTTC. Translated, it gives CSVPGLSSYEQYF.

The rearrangement joins TRBV5-5 to TRBJ2-4; TRBD2 matches at 14 bases. CDR3 length: 20 residues. With V trimmed by 4 bases and J by 0 bases, 12 bases remained unmatched. The germline gives CDR1 SGHKS, CDR2 YYEKEE (reference sequence). For the CDR3, the DNA is TGTGCCAGCAGCCCCGGACTAGCGGGAGGAACGAATCTAGCCAAAAACATTCAGTACTTC. It translates to CASSPGLAGGTNLAKNIQYF.

The chain combines TRBV6-5 with TRBJ2-7; D might be TRBD2 (5 bases). V gave up 0 bases and J gave up 3 bases, with 15 bases separating them. The CDR3 loop spans 16 amino acids. CDR1 and CDR2 from the germline V gene are MNHEY and SVGAGI. CDR3 amino acids: CASSYSVPDGVYEQYF. The CDR3 DNA follows: TGTGCCAGCAGTTACTCGGTTCCGGACGGGGTCTACGAGCAGTACTTC.

This clone was found a few times. The chain has TRBV28 and TRBJ2-2; 7 bases fit TRBD2. V lost 5 bases to trimming and J lost 6 bases; unmatched junction nucleotides: 6. Germline V gene data show CDR1 as MDHEN and CDR2 as SYDVKM. The CDR3 length is 14 residues. CDR3 nucleotide sequence: TGTGCCAGCAGTGGGGGGGGACCGCCCGGGGAGCTGTTTTTT. This translates into CASSGGGPPGELFF.